This T cell receptor (beta chain) derives from a study of blood T cells in healthy people across ages. A second PCR of roughly 7 to 11 cycles used a sample-barcoded 5' primer and a J-beta primer mix. TCRdb ran MiXCR on the 5' RACE reads and lists one entry per CDR3 protein. The table lists roughly 800,000 distinct CDR3 sequences, roughly 25% of them singletons, with approximately 3.7% in the top ten. In germline, CDR1 is MDHEN, CDR2 SYDVKM. The CDR3 length is 15 residues. Trimming left V 5 bases short and J 4 bases short, with 18 bases between. The same sample was also used in a study of T cells of mothers and their children.

The V call is TRBV28, the J call TRBJ2-7; either TRBD1 or TRBD2 may supply D (5 bases each). The material sequenced was blood. The TCR originated in a boy younger than 18 in good health. The DNA for the CDR3 is TGTGCCAGCAGTCCCGGGGCAGCACCCTCTTACGAGCAGTACTTC. This encodes CASSPGAAPSYEQYF.